In this sample, the clone carrying this T cell receptor (beta chain) turned up many times. TCRdb re-called the RT-PCR reads with MiXCR, one entry per CDR3 protein. The sample contains 410,000 or so distinct CDR3 sequences, 16% of which appear only once. Germline V gene sequence: CDR1 SGHVS, CDR2 FQNEAQ. The length of the CDR3 is 15 residues. V lost 7 bases, J lost 3 bases, and 9 bases stayed unmatched. This sample was included in a study of patients and donors after allogeneic stem cell transplantation. The sample taken for sequencing was blood, either unsorted or a sorted T cell fraction (not recorded which). J is TRBJ2-3 and V is TRBV7-8; TRBD2 agrees at 8 bases. The TCR originated in a human donor who was either an allogeneic HSCT recipient or a stem cell or donor lymphocyte infusion donor (not recorded which). It is not recorded whose cells these are; they may come from a transplant donor. The CDR3 protein is CASNPGGGMTDTQYF. CDR3 coding DNA: TGTGCCAGCAACCCGGGCGGGGGGATGACAGATACGCAGTATTTT.